The T cell receptor (beta chain) under discussion was sequenced for a study of blood T cells in healthy people across ages. Every donor gave 8 to 10 milliliters of peripheral blood. This clonotype was seen many times. With V trimmed by 3 bases and J by 6 bases, 1 base remained unmatched. The germline CDR1 and CDR2 sequences are KGHSH and LQKENI. The CDR3 runs 12 residues. A second PCR, run for about 7 to 11 cycles, used a sample-barcoded 5' primer plus a J-beta primer mix. MiXCR, run by TCRdb on the 5' RACE reads, gives a single entry per CDR3 protein. The sample consists of about 650,000 distinct CDR3 sequences, about 30% of them appearing once.

This TCR came from a woman of 80 years or more in good health. Specimen: blood. This sequence joins TRBV18 and TRBJ2-7, with 8 bases matching TRBD1. For the CDR3, the DNA is TGTGCCAGCTCACCGACAGGGGTCGAGCAGTACTTC. Translation gives CASSPTGVEQYF.